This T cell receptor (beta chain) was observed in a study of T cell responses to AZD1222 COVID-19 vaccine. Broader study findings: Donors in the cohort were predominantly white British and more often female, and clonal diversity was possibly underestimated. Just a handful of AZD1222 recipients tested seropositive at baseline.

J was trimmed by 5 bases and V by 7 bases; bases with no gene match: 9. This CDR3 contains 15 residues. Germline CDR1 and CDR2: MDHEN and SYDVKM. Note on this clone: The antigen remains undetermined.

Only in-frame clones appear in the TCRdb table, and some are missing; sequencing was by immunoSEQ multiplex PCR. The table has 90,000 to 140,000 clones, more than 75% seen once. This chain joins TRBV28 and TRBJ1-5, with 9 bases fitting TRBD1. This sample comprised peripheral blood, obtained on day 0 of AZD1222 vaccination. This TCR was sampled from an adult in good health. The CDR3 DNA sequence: TGTGCCAGCAACCCGGGACAGGGTGGGGATCAGCCCCAGCATTTT. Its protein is CASNPGQGGDQPQHF. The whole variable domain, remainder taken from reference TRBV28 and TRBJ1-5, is DVKVTQSSRYLVKRTGEKVFLECVQDMDHENMFWYRQDPGLGLRLIYFSYDVKMKEKGDIPEGYSVSREKKERFSLILESASTNQTSMYLCASNPGQGGDQPQHFGDGTRLSIL.